This TCR beta chain was retrieved from a study of blood T cells in healthy people across ages (dated by TCRdb to about 2015). With respect to the entire study: In model experiments, template switching captured roughly one uniquely barcoded TCR beta cDNA molecule for every two T cells. The study measured age-related changes in TCR beta repertoire diversity using deep sequencing normalized with unique cDNA molecular identifiers. Four age groups were formed from the donors: young (average about 17 years), middle-aged (around 37), aged (over 55) and long-lived (about 80). To avoid experimental bias, donors of different ages were randomly spread across the sequencing lanes. The study analyzed two additional independent replicas of 1 million unique cDNA reads from the same blood draw for two donors, one aged 18 to 30 and one aged 80 or older.

As encoded in the germline V gene (reference sequence), CDR1 is MNHEY while CDR2 is SMNVEV. From cysteine to phenylalanine, the CDR3 is 14 amino acids long. The entry retains the CDR3 DNA only, 42 bases that are in frame from base 1. The junction carries 13 bases between V and J, which are trimmed by 8 bases and 0 bases respectively. Results and caveats for the whole study, not just this receptor: The CMV infection status of donors was not known, potentially confounding age-related changes in expanded clonotypes. The long-lived group showed more naive CD4+ T cells, fewer expanded clones and increased TCR diversity than the aged group, suggesting age selection. Observed TCR beta diversity per million T cells fell roughly linearly with age, and a significant reduction was already apparent by age around 40. There was a strong correlation between observed TCR beta diversity and the percentage of naive T cells measured by flow cytometry. Conclusive comparison of naive and antigen-experienced compartments was prevented by the profiling of bulk unsorted PBMCs. Estimates of total diversity from one million sequenced T cells were regarded as lower bounds and underestimates.

This clonotype was detected only a few times. The antigen it recognizes is unknown. Per-nucleotide qualities are absent, and no much larger clonotype sits a single base away. Donors were around 37 systemically healthy Caucasian individuals from Russia aged 6 to 90 years. Each donor gave ten milliliters of peripheral blood, collected into EDTA-treated Vacutainer tubes. Ficoll-Paque density-gradient centrifugation was used to isolate PBMCs, with at least 6 million obtained per sample. Trizol reagent was used to extract total RNA from PBMCs, with at least 5.5 micrograms per sample. The percentages of naive CD45RAhigh/CD27high T cells were determined by flow cytometry on a PBMC aliquot from every donor. The library was generated by 5' RACE. The run used an Illumina HiSeq 2500. The second PCR ran for about 6 to 11 cycles and used a J-beta primer mix along with a sample-barcoded 5' primer. Each TCR beta cDNA molecule received a unique molecular identifier from a template-switch 5' adaptor carrying 12 random nucleotides. Each sample yielded at least 3 million CDR3-containing paired-end reads. The Mint cDNA synthesis kit, primed by a TRBC-specific oligonucleotide, was used to synthesize first-strand cDNA from all RNA. Following uracil-DNA glycosylase treatment, all cDNA underwent a first 18-cycle PCR with the universal primers M1SS and BC2_uni_R. The authors' analysis ran thus. Normalization of each sample was performed by random selection of 1 million high-quality reads, each carrying a distinct molecular identifier. Reads with shared molecular identifiers were discarded instead of being binned into consensus sequences. MiTCR, run with a Q25 quality threshold and the strictest error-elimination algorithm, handled CDR3 identification, clonotype clustering and error correction. A nonparametric unseen species model with Euler transformation was used to estimate a lower bound on total TCR beta diversity. Starting from the raw public reads, TCRdb applied fastp trimming at Q25, assembled clones with MiXCR and retained in-frame beta chains. Entries that share a CDR3 protein sequence are merged under the most common genes and DNA. In this record, the V and J calls reflect TCRdb's handling and not the investigators' own analysis. For this sample there are 1.5 million to 2 million distinct CDR3 sequences; 30% to 40% appear just once. The ten largest clones take up about 11% of the sample.

Sequencing was performed on blood. Recombination connected TRBV27 to TRBJ1-1, with the identity of the D gene unclear. The TCR sequence derives from a woman under 40 in good health. The CDR3 amino acid sequence is: CASFPRPMNTEAFF. The DNA is as follows: TGTGCCAGCTTCCCGCGACCTATGAACACTGAAGCTTTCTTT.